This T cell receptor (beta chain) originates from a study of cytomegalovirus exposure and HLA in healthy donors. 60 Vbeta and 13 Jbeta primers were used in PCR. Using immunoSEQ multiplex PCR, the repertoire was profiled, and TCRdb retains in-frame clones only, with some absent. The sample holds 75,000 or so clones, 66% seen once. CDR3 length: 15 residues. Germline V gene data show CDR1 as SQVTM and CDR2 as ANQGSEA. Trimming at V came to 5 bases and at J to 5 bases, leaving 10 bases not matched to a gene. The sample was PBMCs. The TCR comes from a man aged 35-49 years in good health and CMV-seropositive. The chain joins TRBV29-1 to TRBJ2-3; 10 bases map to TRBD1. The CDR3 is CSVRPGQGKGDTQYF. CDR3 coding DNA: TGCAGCGTTCGTCCGGGACAGGGGAAGGGAGATACGCAGTATTTT.